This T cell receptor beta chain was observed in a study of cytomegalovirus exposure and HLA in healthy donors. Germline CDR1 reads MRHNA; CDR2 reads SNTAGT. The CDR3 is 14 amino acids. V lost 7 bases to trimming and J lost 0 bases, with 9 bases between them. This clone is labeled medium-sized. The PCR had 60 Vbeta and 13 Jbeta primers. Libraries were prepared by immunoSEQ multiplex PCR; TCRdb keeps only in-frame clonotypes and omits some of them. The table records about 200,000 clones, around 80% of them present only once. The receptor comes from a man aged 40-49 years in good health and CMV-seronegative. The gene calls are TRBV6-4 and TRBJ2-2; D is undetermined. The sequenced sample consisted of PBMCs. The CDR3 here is CASTDDSNTGELFF. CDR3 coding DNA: TGTGCCAGCACTGATGACTCGAACACCGGGGAGCTGTTTTTT.